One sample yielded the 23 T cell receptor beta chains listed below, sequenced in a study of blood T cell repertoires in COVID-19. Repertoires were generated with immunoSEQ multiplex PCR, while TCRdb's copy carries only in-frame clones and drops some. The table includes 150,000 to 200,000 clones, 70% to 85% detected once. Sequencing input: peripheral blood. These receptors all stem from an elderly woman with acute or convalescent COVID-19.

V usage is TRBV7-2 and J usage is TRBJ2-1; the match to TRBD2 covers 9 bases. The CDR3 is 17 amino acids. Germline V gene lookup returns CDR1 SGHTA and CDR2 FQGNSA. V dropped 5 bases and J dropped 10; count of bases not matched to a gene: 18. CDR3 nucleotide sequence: TGTGCCAGCAGCCCCGGCAGTGGGGTCGCGGGGGGGCGGGAGCAGTTCTTC. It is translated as CASSPGSGVAGGREQFF.

This CDR3 is CASSSGRGIGRTEAFF. The CDR3, as DNA: TGTGCCAGTAGTTCCGGGAGAGGGATAGGGAGGACTGAAGCTTTCTTT. This chain uses TRBV19 with TRBJ1-1; D not certain. Germline-derived CDR1 and CDR2 are LNHDA and SQIVND (reference sequence). The germline V and J ends were trimmed by 5 bases and 5 bases, with 21 bases remaining between them. This CDR3 region has 16 residues.

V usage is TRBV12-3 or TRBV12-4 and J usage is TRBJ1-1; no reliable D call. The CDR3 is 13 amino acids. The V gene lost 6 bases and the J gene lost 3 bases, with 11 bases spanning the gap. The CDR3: CASRAGLDTEAFF. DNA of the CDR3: TGTGCCAGCAGAGCGGGGTTGGACACTGAAGCTTTCTTT.

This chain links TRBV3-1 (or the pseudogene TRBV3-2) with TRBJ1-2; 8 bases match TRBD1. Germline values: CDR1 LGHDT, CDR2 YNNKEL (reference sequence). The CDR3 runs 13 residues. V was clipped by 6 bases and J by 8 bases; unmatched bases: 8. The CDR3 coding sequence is TGTGCCAGCAGGTCGCAGGGGGCCGGGGGCTACACCTTC. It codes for CASRSQGAGGYTF.

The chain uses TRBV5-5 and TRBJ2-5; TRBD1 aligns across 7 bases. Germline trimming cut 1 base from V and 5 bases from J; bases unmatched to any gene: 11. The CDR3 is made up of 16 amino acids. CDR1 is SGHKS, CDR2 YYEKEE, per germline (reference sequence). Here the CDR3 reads CASSLLIGQGDETQYF. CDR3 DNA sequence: TGTGCCAGCAGCTTGCTTATAGGGCAGGGGGATGAGACCCAGTACTTC.

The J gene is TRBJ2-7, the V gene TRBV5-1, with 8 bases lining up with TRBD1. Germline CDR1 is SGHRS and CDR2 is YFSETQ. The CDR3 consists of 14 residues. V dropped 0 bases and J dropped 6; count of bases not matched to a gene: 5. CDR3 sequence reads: CASSLVGQGSEQYF. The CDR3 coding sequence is TGCGCCAGCAGCTTGGTTGGACAGGGAAGCGAGCAGTACTTC.

CDR3 region: CSATDTNYGYTF. The CDR3 DNA sequence: TGCAGCGCGACGGACACTAACTATGGCTACACCTTC. V is TRBV29-1 and J is TRBJ1-2; D perhaps matches TRBD1 (5 bases). The CDR3 is 12 amino acids. The germline CDR1 and CDR2 sequences are SQVTM and ANQGSEA. The ends were cut back, 7 bases at V and 0 bases at J, with 9 bases in the middle. Drawing the rest from reference TRBV29-1 and TRBJ1-2, the complete variable domain is SAVISQKPSRDICQRGTSLTIQCQVDSQVTMMFWYRQQPGQSLTLIATANQGSEATYESGFVIDKFPISRPNLTFSTLTVSNMSPEDSSIYLCSATDTNYGYTFGSGTRLTVV.

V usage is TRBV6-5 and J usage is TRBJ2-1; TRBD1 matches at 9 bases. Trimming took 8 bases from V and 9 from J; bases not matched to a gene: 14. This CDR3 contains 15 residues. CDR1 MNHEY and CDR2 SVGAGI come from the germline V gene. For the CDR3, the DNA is TGTGCCAGCCTCCCGACAGGGGGTATTGTTGGTGAGCAGTTCTTC. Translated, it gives CASLPTGGIVGEQFF.

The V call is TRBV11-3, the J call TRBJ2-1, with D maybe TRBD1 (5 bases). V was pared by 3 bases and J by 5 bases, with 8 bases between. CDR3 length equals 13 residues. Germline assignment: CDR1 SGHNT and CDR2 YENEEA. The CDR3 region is CASSLAGNNEQFF. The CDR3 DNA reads TGTGCCAGCAGCTTGGCAGGGAACAATGAGCAGTTCTTC.

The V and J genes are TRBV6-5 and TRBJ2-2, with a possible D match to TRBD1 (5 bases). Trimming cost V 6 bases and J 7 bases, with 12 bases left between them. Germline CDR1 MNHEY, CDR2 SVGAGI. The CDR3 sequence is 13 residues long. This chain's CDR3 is CASRGRVRGELFF. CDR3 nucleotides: TGTGCCAGCAGGGGCAGGGTGCGCGGGGAGCTGTTTTTT.

This CDR3 reads CASSRGTAARTDTQYF. The CDR3 nucleotides are TGCGCCAGCAGCCGCGGGACAGCTGCCCGCACAGATACGCAGTATTTT. The chain is built from TRBV5-1 and TRBJ2-3; possibly TRBD1 for D (7 bases). The CDR3 consists of 16 residues. Trimming shortened V by 4 bases and J by 1 base, and 16 bases separated the two germline ends. Germline V CDR1 and CDR2: SGHRS, YFSETQ.

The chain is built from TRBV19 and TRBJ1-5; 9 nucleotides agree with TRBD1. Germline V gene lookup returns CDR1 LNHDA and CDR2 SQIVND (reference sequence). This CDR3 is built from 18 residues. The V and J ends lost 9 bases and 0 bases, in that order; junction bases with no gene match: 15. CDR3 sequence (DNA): TGTGCCAGCTCCATAGACGGGACAGGGCCTTATAGCAATCAGCCCCAGCATTTT. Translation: CASSIDGTGPYSNQPQHF.

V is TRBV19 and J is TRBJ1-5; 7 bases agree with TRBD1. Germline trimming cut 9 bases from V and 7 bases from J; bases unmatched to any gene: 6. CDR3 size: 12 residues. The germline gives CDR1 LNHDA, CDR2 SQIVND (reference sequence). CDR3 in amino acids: CASGTERQPQHF. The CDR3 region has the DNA TGTGCCAGCGGGACAGAAAGGCAGCCCCAGCATTTT.

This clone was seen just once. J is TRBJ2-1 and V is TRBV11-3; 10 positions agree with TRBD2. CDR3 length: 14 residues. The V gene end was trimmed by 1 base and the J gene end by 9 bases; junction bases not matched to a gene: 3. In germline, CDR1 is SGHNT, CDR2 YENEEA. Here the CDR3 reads CASSLGGLATEQFF. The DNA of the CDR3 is TGTGCCAGCAGCTTAGGGGGACTAGCGACTGAGCAGTTCTTC. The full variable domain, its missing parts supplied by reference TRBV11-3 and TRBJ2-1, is EAGVVQSPRYKIIEKKQPVAFWCNPISGHNTLYWYLQNLGQGPELLIRYENEEAVDDSQLPKDRFSAERLKGVDSTLKIQPAELGDSAVYLCASSLGGLATEQFFGPGTRLTVL.

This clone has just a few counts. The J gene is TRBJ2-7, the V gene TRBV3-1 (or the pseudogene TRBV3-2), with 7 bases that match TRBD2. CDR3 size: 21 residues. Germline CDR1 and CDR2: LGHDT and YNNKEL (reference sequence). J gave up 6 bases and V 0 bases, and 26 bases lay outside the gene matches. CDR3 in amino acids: CASSQDMPLTPSGKRSGEQYF. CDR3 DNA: TGTGCCAGCAGCCAAGATATGCCTTTGACCCCAAGCGGGAAGCGGAGTGGCGAGCAGTACTTC.

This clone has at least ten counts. CDR3 residues: CASSPLGGASQPQHF. The CDR3 bases are TGTGCCAGCAGCCCACTTGGGGGGGCATCTCAGCCCCAGCATTTT. V is TRBV7-8 and J is TRBJ1-5; possibly TRBD1 for D (6 bases). Germline V lookup: CDR1 SGHVS, CDR2 FQNEAQ. This CDR3 spans 15 amino acids. V was trimmed by 5 bases and J by 6 bases, leaving 17 bases between them.

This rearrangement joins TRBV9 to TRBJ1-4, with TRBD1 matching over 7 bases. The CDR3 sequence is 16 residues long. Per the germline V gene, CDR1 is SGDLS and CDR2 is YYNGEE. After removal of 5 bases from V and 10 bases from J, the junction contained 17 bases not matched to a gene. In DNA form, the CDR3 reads TGTGCCAGCAGTCTCGAACAGGGGATGAAGGGTGGAAAACTGTTTTTT. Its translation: CASSLEQGMKGGKLFF. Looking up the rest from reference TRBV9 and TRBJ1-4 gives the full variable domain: DSGVTQTPKHLITATGQRVTLRCSPRSGDLSVYWYQQSLDQGLQFLIQYYNGEERAKGNILERFSAQQFPDLHSELNLSSLELGDSALYFCASSLEQGMKGGKLFFGSGTQLSVL.

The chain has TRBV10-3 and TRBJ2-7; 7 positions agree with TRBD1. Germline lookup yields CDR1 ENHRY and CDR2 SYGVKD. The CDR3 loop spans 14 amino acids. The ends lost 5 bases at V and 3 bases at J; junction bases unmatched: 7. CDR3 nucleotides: TGTGCCATCAGTACCGGGACAGACGTCTACGAGCAGTACTTC. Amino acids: CAISTGTDVYEQYF.

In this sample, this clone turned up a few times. The CDR3 here is CASSSSMGPAFF. The DNA for the CDR3 is TGTGCCAGCAGCTCGTCGATGGGCCCAGCTTTCTTT. The V and J genes are TRBV7-2 and TRBJ1-1; D gene unclear. The V and J ends lost 4 bases and 10 bases respectively, with 13 bases between them. Germline loops: CDR1 SGHTA, CDR2 FQGNSA. CDR3 length: 12 residues.

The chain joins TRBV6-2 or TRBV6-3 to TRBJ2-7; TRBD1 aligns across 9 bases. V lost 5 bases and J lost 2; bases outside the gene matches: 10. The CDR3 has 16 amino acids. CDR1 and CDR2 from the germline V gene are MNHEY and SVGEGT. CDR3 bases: TGTGCCAGCAGTCAAAGCCCCGGGACAGGGACCTACGAGCAGTACTTC. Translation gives CASSQSPGTGTYEQYF.

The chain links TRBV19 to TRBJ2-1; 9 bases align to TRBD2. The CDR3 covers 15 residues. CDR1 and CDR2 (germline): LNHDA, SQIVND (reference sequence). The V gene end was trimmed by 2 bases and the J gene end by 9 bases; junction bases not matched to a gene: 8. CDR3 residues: CASSITGSGSFEQFF. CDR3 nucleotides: TGTGCCAGTAGTATAACGGGTAGCGGGAGTTTTGAGCAGTTCTTC.

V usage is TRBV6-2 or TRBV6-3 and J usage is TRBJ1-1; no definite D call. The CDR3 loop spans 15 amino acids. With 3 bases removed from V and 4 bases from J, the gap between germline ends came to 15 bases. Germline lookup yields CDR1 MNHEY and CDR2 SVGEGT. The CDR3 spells CASSYGGVTRTEAFF. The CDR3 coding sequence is TGTGCCAGCAGTTATGGCGGGGTTACACGCACTGAAGCTTTCTTT.

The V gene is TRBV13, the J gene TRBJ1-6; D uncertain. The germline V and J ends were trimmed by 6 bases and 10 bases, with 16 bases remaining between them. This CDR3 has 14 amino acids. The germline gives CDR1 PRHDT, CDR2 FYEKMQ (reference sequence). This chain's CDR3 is CASRYTLGGSPLHF. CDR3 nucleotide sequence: TGTGCCAGCAGGTATACGTTAGGAGGATCACCCCTCCACTTT.